This T cell receptor beta chain was sequenced in a study of cytomegalovirus exposure and HLA in healthy donors. CDR1 MNHNY and CDR2 SVGAGI come from the germline V gene (reference sequence). This CDR3 region has 14 residues. V dropped 7 bases and J dropped 5; count of bases not matched to a gene: 11. Generated by immunoSEQ multiplex PCR, the TCRdb table keeps only in-frame clones and is missing some. The sample lists more than 90,000 clones, around nine tenths occurring once. The V and J genes are TRBV6-6 and TRBJ2-7; the match to TRBD1 covers 7 bases. The sample consisted of PBMCs. The receptor's source is a man between 18 and 29 years old in good health and CMV-seropositive. CDR3 loop: CASTAVNRGDEQYF. The CDR3 DNA reads as TGTGCCAGCACCGCCGTAAACAGGGGCGACGAGCAGTACTTC.